The 14 T cell receptor beta chains below all came from one sample that was sequenced in a study of Ad26.COV2.S vaccination and SARS-CoV-2 variants. Generated by immunoSEQ multiplex PCR, the TCRdb table keeps only in-frame clones and is missing some. Altogether 400,000 to 500,000 clones are present, 89% being singletons, with the ten largest covering 2.5%. Described treatment: some 19 received Ad26.COV2.S at low or high dose, single or two shots; about 5 received placebo; per-sample allocation not given. Samples were taken on day 63 after the first vaccine or placebo injection. The sample was peripheral blood, taken in a trial of Ad26.COV2.S vaccine versus placebo. These receptors originate from a person between 18 and 65 years old who received the Ad26.COV2.S COVID-19 vaccine or a placebo.

V and J are TRBV3-1 (or the pseudogene TRBV3-2) and TRBJ2-1, with D hard to call. The V gene lost 5 bases and the J gene lost 6 bases, with 8 bases spanning the gap. Germline CDR1 is LGHDT and CDR2 is YNNKEL (reference sequence). This CDR3 region has 12 residues. The CDR3 region is CASSVLGNEQFF. In DNA, the CDR3 is TGTGCCAGCAGCGTTCTTGGCAATGAGCAGTTCTTC.

This chain joins TRBV29-1 and TRBJ1-2; D gene unclear. The CDR3 sequence is 15 residues long. Looked up from germline, CDR1 is SQVTM and CDR2 is ANQGSEA. Trimming cost V 0 bases and J 4 bases, with 15 bases left between them. CDR3 sequence (DNA): TGCAGCGTTGAAGATTACACCCAAGAGGGCTATGGCTACACCTTC. It yields the protein CSVEDYTQEGYGYTF. Complete variable domain (other parts from reference TRBV29-1 and TRBJ1-2): SAVISQKPSRDICQRGTSLTIQCQVDSQVTMMFWYRQQPGQSLTLIATANQGSEATYESGFVIDKFPISRPNLTFSTLTVSNMSPEDSSIYLCSVEDYTQEGYGYTFGSGTRLTVV.

The rearrangement uses TRBV11-3 and TRBJ2-2, with TRBD1 matching 7 bases. Looked up from germline, CDR1 is SGHNT and CDR2 is YENEEA. Unmatched junction bases numbered 2, after V lost 3 bases and J lost 1 base. CDR3 size: 15 residues. The chain's CDR3 is CASSFWDRNTGELFF. In nucleotides, the CDR3 is TGTGCCAGCAGCTTTTGGGACAGGAACACCGGGGAGCTGTTTTTT.

This chain connects TRBV12-5 to TRBJ1-2; D gene unclear. V shed 4 bases and J shed 2 bases, with 11 bases lying between them. Germline lookup yields CDR1 LGHNT and CDR2 FRNRAP. The CDR3 loop spans 14 amino acids. The CDR3 region is CASGYTPGNYGYTF. The CDR3 DNA is TGTGCTAGTGGTTATACCCCAGGAAACTATGGCTACACCTTC.

V is TRBV5-4 and J is TRBJ2-3; perhaps TRBD1 as D (5 bases). The germline CDR1 and CDR2 sequences are SGHNT and YYREEE (reference sequence). The CDR3 length is 14 residues. The germline V and J ends were trimmed by 2 bases and 0 bases, with 7 bases remaining between them. The CDR3, as DNA: TGTGCCAGCAGCTTATGGACAAGCACAGATACGCAGTATTTT. It translates to CASSLWTSTDTQYF.

This clone has only one observation. CDR3 protein: CASSQDGLADYNEQFF. CDR3 nucleotides: TGCGCCAGCAGCCAGGATGGACTAGCGGATTACAATGAGCAGTTCTTC. This chain uses TRBV4-1 with TRBJ2-1; 10 nucleotides line up with TRBD2. Looked up from germline, CDR1 is MGHRA and CDR2 is YSYEKL. Trimming at V came to 3 bases and at J to 4 bases, leaving 6 bases not matched to a gene. This CDR3 spans 16 amino acids.

J is TRBJ1-5 and V is TRBV5-1; no clear D. The germline V and J ends were trimmed by 4 bases and 7 bases, with 12 bases remaining between them. This CDR3 spans 13 amino acids. Germline V gene data show CDR1 as SGHRS and CDR2 as YFSETQ. The CDR3 spells CASSPQGGQPQHF. In DNA, the CDR3 is TGCGCCAGCAGCCCCCAAGGAGGGCAGCCCCAGCATTTT.

A single count supports this clone. This chain links TRBV27 with TRBJ2-5, with TRBD1 identical over 7 bases. The germline gives CDR1 MNHEY, CDR2 SMNVEV (reference sequence). With V trimmed by 4 bases and J by 4 bases, 15 bases remained unmatched. The CDR3 totals 17 residues. The CDR3 loop reads CASSSAERRGFGETQYF. The CDR3 region has the DNA TGTGCCAGCAGTTCAGCGGAACGCAGGGGGTTTGGAGAGACCCAGTACTTC.

The chain uses TRBV18 and TRBJ1-3; unclear D gene. Germline V CDR1 and CDR2: KGHSH, LQKENI. V was trimmed by 4 bases and J by 0 bases, leaving 4 bases between them. The CDR3 has 13 amino acids. The CDR3 loop is CASSRSSGNTIYF. CDR3 coding DNA: TGTGCCAGCTCACGGAGCTCTGGAAACACCATATATTTT.

The chain couples TRBV5-5 to TRBJ1-5; D not certain. CDR1 and CDR2 (germline): SGHKS, YYEKEE (reference sequence). The CDR3 contains 16 residues. The germline V and J ends were trimmed by 0 bases and 2 bases, with 12 bases remaining between them. CDR3 loop: CASSLAVGAGNQPQHF. The CDR3 coding sequence is TGTGCCAGCAGCTTGGCCGTGGGAGCGGGCAATCAGCCCCAGCATTTT.

The chain is built from TRBV6-1 and TRBJ2-1; TRBD2 agrees at 7 bases. Per germline, CDR1 MNHNS and CDR2 SASEGT. The CDR3 spans 19 residues. Unmatched junction bases numbered 15, after V lost 4 bases and J lost 0 bases. CDR3 sequence: CASSALSRGGIPSYNEQFF. CDR3 nucleotides: TGTGCCAGCAGTGCTCTAAGTCGCGGGGGAATCCCCTCCTACAATGAGCAGTTCTTC.

The genes are TRBV11-2 and TRBJ2-5; D remains ambiguous. Per the germline V gene, CDR1 is SGHAT and CDR2 is FQNNGV. This CDR3 spans 12 amino acids. Trimming shortened V by 1 base and J by 4 bases, and 4 bases separated the two germline ends. CDR3 residues: CASSLVRETQYF. Written as DNA, the CDR3 is TGTGCCAGCAGCTTAGTGAGAGAGACCCAGTACTTC. Supplemented by reference TRBV11-2 and TRBJ2-5, the full variable domain reads EAGVAQSPRYKIIEKRQSVAFWCNPISGHATLYWYQQILGQGPKLLIQFQNNGVVDDSQLPKDRFSAERLKGVDSTLKIQPAKLEDSAVYLCASSLVRETQYFGPGTRLLVL.

The J gene is TRBJ1-2, the V gene TRBV6-2 or TRBV6-3, with no clear D. With 2 bases removed from V and 8 bases from J, the gap between germline ends came to 12 bases. Germline lookup yields CDR1 MNHEY and CDR2 SVGEGT. This CDR3 has 13 amino acids. The CDR3 loop is CASSYPVLGGYTF. As DNA, the CDR3 is TGTGCCAGCAGTTACCCGGTTTTGGGCGGCTACACCTTC.

The chain carries TRBV7-2 and TRBJ2-5; unclear D gene. Trimming removed 5 bases at V and 5 bases at J, with 15 bases between. Germline CDR1 reads SGHTA; CDR2 reads FQGNSA. The CDR3 is 14 residues long. CDR3 region: CASSRSFASETQYF. The CDR3 DNA follows: TGTGCCAGCAGCCGGTCGTTTGCCAGCGAGACCCAGTACTTC.